These 15 T cell receptor beta chains came from one sample sequenced in a study of T cells in Graves' hyperthyroidism and ophthalmopathy. RNA transcripts provided the source from which TCR beta CDR3 regions were amplified. HTBI primers were used for first-round RT-PCR of the TCR CDR3. From the multiplex PCR reads, TCRdb called clonotypes with MiXCR, one entry per CDR3 protein. Among fewer than 800,000 distinct CDR3 sequences listed, around 17% were seen once. Sequencing input: blood. Every receptor here comes from a man between 18 and 35 years old with Graves' hyperthyroidism.

The CDR3 nucleotides are TGTGCCAGCAGCTTAGGGACTAGCGGGGCTATTTACAATGAGCAGTTCTTC. Protein product: CASSLGTSGAIYNEQFF. This chain joins TRBV7-6 and TRBJ2-1; 12 nucleotides agree with TRBD2. CDR1 is SGHVS, CDR2 FNYEAQ, per germline. The CDR3 has 17 amino acids. Losses at the gene ends were 1 base for V and 4 bases for J; bases not matched to a gene: 5.

This clonotype was seen repeatedly, ten times or more. This chain joins TRBV20-1 and TRBJ2-5; D ambiguous. CDR1 DFQATT and CDR2 SNEGSKA come from the germline V gene (reference sequence). CDR3 length equals 11 residues. Trimming stripped 0 bases from V and 7 bases from J, with 6 bases between. Here the CDR3 DNA reads TGCAGTGCTAGAGATCGTTGGACCCAGTACTTC. Encoded protein: CSARDRWTQYF.

The chain is built from TRBV7-9 and TRBJ2-5; D perhaps matches TRBD2 (6 bases). The germline V gene encodes CDR1 SEHNR and CDR2 FQNEAQ (reference sequence). V gave up 5 bases and J gave up 2 bases, with 15 bases separating them. This CDR3 comprises 15 residues. CDR3 coding DNA: TGTGCCAGCAGCCACTCTGGGAGGCTTCAAGAGACCCAGTACTTC. Translating it yields CASSHSGRLQETQYF. Full variable domain (missing parts from reference TRBV7-9 and TRBJ2-5): DTGVSQNPRHKITKRGQNVTFRCDPISEHNRLYWYRQTLGQGPEFLTYFQNEAQLEKSRLLSDRFSAERPKGSFSTLEIQRTEQGDSAMYLCASSHSGRLQETQYFGPGTRLLVL.

The rearrangement links TRBV5-1 to TRBJ2-7; 9 nucleotides line up with TRBD1. The CDR3 contains 17 residues. Germline V gives CDR1 SGHRS, CDR2 YFSETQ. The V and J ends lost 0 bases and 2 bases, in that order; junction bases with no gene match: 9. CDR3 DNA sequence: TGCGCCAGCAGCTTGGGCCCGGGGACAGGGACTACCTACGAGCAGTACTTC. Translating gives CASSLGPGTGTTYEQYF.

The CDR3 nucleotides are TGTGCCAGTAGTATAGGAGGGTTCGATGAGCAGTTCTTC. Translating it yields CASSIGGFDEQFF. V gene TRBV19 combines with J gene TRBJ2-1; possibly TRBD2 for D (5 bases). Between the trimmed V and J ends, which lost 1 base and 8 bases, there was a span of 9 bases. CDR3 size: 13 residues. The V gene's germline CDR1 is LNHDA and CDR2 SQIVND (reference sequence).

This clonotype was seen at least ten times. The V gene is TRBV3-1, the J gene TRBJ2-7; possibly TRBD1 for D (5 bases). The germline CDR1 and CDR2 sequences are LGHDT and YNNKEL (reference sequence). Trimming cost V 4 bases and J 3 bases, with 10 bases left between them. This CDR3 comprises 13 residues. CDR3 in DNA: TGTGCCAGCAGCCGCCAGGGATACTACGAGCAGTACTTC. This encodes CASSRQGYYEQYF.

This clonotype appeared many times. This chain links TRBV28 with TRBJ2-7; 8 bases are shared with TRBD1. Germline assignment: CDR1 MDHEN and CDR2 SYDVKM. This CDR3 spans 13 amino acids. The V segment lost 3 bases and the J segment 7 bases; nucleotides outside the gene matches: 5. The CDR3 here is CASSFQGAGEQYF. Here the CDR3 DNA reads TGTGCCAGCAGTTTCCAGGGGGCGGGAGAGCAGTACTTC.

With respect to this clonotype: A much larger clone lies a single base off, so this may be a read error. The chain uses TRBV2 and TRBJ1-2, with 7 bases lining up with TRBD1. Losses at the gene ends were 7 bases for V and 6 bases for J; bases not matched to a gene: 5. Germline V lookup: CDR1 SNHLY, CDR2 FYNNEI. The CDR3 sequence is 12 residues long. As DNA, the CDR3 is TGTGCCAGCACCCGGGACAGCCATGGCTACACCTTC. Amino acid sequence: CASTRDSHGYTF.

Many counts were recorded for this clonotype. The chain recombines TRBV7-2 with TRBJ2-7; TRBD1 matches 7 bases. Germline CDR1 reads SGHTA; CDR2 reads FQGNSA. V lost 3 bases, J lost 1 base, and 6 bases stayed unmatched. The CDR3 runs to 15 residues. In nucleotides, the CDR3 is TGTGCCAGCAGCTTGTGGGACAGCCCTTCCTACGAGCAGTACTTC. It translates to CASSLWDSPSYEQYF.

This clonotype was detected ten times or more. J is TRBJ2-1 and V is TRBV2; 11 bases map to TRBD1. CDR3 length equals 14 residues. The germline V gene has CDR1 SNHLY and CDR2 FYNNEI. V shed 7 bases, J shed 8 bases, and the junction held 7 bases outside the gene matches. The CDR3 loop is CASIRGQGVYEQFF. CDR3 sequence (DNA): TGTGCCAGCATTCGGGGACAGGGGGTCTATGAGCAGTTCTTC. The variable domain in full, with the rest retrieved from reference TRBV2 and TRBJ2-1, is EPEVTQTPSHQVTQMGQEVILRCVPISNHLYFYWYRQILGQKVEFLVSFYNNEISEKSEIFDDQFSVERPDGSNFTLKIRSTKLEDSAMYFCASIRGQGVYEQFFGPGTRLTVL.

This clonotype has a handful of counts. The V call is TRBV30, the J call TRBJ2-1; either TRBD1 or TRBD2 may supply D (9 bases each). Trimming removed 8 bases from V and 4 bases from J, with 21 bases in between. CDR1 is GTSNPN, CDR2 SVGIG, per germline (reference sequence). This CDR3 is 15 amino acids long. The CDR3 region has the DNA TGTGCCCGCGGGGGGGGGGACAGGGTGTACAATGAGCAGTTCTTC. Translating gives CARGGGDRVYNEQFF. The variable domain in full, with the rest retrieved from reference TRBV30 and TRBJ2-1, is SQTIHQWPATLVQPVGSPLSLECTVEGTSNPNLYWYRQAAGRGLQLLFYSVGIGQISSEVPQNLSASRPQDRQFILSSKKLLLSDSGFYLCARGGGDRVYNEQFFGPGTRLTVL.

This clonotype was counted only a few times. V gene TRBV6-1 combines with J gene TRBJ2-7; TRBD1 matches at 9 bases. Per germline, CDR1 MNHNS and CDR2 SASEGT. This CDR3 region has 14 residues. Losses at the gene ends were 7 bases for V and 2 bases for J; bases not matched to a gene: 6. For the CDR3, the DNA is TGTGCCAGCACCACCGGGACAGGGACCTACGAGCAGTACTTC. It yields the protein CASTTGTGTYEQYF.

This clonotype was picked up many times. In DNA, the CDR3 is TGTGCCACCAGTGATCCCAGACTAGCGAGCACAGATACGCAGTATTTT. It translates to CATSDPRLASTDTQYF. The chain joins TRBV24-1 to TRBJ2-3; 8 positions match TRBD2. The V gene's germline CDR1 is KGHDR and CDR2 SFDVKD. The ends lost 3 bases at V and 0 bases at J; junction bases unmatched: 4. CDR3 size: 16 residues.

The chain employs TRBV20-1 and TRBJ2-7; D may be TRBD1 or TRBD2 (5 bases each). From germline, CDR1 is DFQATT and CDR2 SNEGSKA (reference sequence). The V gene lost 6 bases and the J gene lost 0 bases, with 12 bases spanning the gap. The CDR3 runs 13 residues. Here the CDR3 reads CSAGTRSSYEQYF. DNA for the CDR3: TGCAGTGCCGGGACGAGAAGCTCCTACGAGCAGTACTTC.

CDR3 protein: CASRRANRDTGELFF. As DNA, the CDR3 is TGCGCCAGCAGACGGGCGAACCGGGACACCGGGGAGCTGTTTTTT. This sequence joins TRBV5-1 and TRBJ2-2; D is unclear. This CDR3 has 15 amino acids. The ends were cut back, 5 bases at V and 3 bases at J, with 14 bases in the middle. CDR1 is SGHRS and CDR2 is YFSETQ in the germline V gene.